This TCR beta chain was recorded in a study of blood T cell repertoires in COVID-19 (dated by TCRdb to 2020 to 2022). The study in broad terms: Collaborator samples came from the United States, Italy and Spain and covered acute and convalescent phases of COVID-19. Where available, HLA class I and class II types were taken from metadata supplied by the sample provider and were not determined by assay-based typing. Deeply sampled blood TCRbeta repertoires from subjects exposed to, actively infected with, or recovered from COVID-19 were included in the dataset. The material from the prospective study consisted of cDNA or gDNA derived from T cells, B-cell-depleted T cells, or PBMCs. The sample metadata nearly always contained a de-identified subject ID, COVID-19 status, age in years and sex. The repertoires were made available in a free public database intended to serve as a resource for research on the immune response to SARS-CoV-2. Samples came from the ongoing ImmuneRACE study (first 160 participants) plus 1,254 subjects from 6 global collaborators. Study-wide conclusions, independent of this receptor: The amount of clinical and demographic metadata varied by source and participant and was provided uncurated.

Participants in the prospective study were aged roughly 18 to 90 years, lived in some 24 United States geographic areas, and enrolled through a virtual design. In the prospective study, participants were assigned to cohorts based on the clinical history participants reported in a screening survey and a study questionnaire. Each participant in the prospective study had whole blood, serum and a nasopharyngeal or oropharyngeal swab collected by mobile phlebotomists. Over a roughly 2-month period, participants in the prospective study had the option of providing additional blood draws and questionnaires. Before DNA extraction, prospective study blood samples were shipped either frozen or at room temperature. To note about this clone: It has no known antigen specificity. No clone much larger than this one lies a single base away; base qualities are absent.

TCRbeta CDR3 regions were amplified from genomic DNA using the immunoSEQ Assay, a bias-controlled multiplex PCR. For the original study's pipeline: Nucleated cell counts per sample were estimated from amplification of reference gene primers within the assay. To quantify the absolute abundance of each unique TCRbeta CDR3 rearrangement, sequence reads were collapsed and filtered. For each sample, productive Simpson clonality was calculated as the square root of Simpson's diversity index over productive rearrangements. Imported from immuneACCESS, the table was reduced by TCRdb to in-frame sequences with V and J called. These copies leave out some clones; in studies compared against another copy, an unresolved V gene accounts for under half, and the cause of the remainder is not known. The DNA was the basis for D and trimming; V, J and clone size are from that table. In all, the sample holds about 240,000 clones, and around 87% of those were seen once. Of the sample, about 3.5% falls within the top ten clones.

After removal of 5 bases from V and 0 bases from J, the junction retains 4 bases not matched to a gene. From the germline V gene (reference sequence), CDR1 is LNHDA and CDR2 is SQIVND. The CDR3 spans 15 residues, from the cysteine through the phenylalanine. This entry keeps only the CDR3 DNA: 45 bases, framed from base 1. The origin of this receptor is a woman aged 35 to 49 with acute COVID-19. Sample: PBMCs or T cells enriched from blood (not recorded which). The sequence links TRBV19 to TRBJ1-5; TRBD1 aligns with 7 central bases. The sequenced DNA: TGTGCCAGTAGTGATCAGGGGGGTAGCAATCAGCCCCAGCATTTT. Protein translation: CASSDQGGSNQPQHF.